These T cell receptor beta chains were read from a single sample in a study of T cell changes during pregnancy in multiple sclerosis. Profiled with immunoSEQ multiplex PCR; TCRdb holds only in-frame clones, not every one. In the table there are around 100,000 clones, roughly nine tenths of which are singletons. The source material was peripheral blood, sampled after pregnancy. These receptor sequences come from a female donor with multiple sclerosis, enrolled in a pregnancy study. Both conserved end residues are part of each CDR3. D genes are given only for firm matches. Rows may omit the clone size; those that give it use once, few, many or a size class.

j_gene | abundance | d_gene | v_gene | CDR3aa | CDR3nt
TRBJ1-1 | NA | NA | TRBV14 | CASSQEPEGAEAFF | TGTGCCAGCAGCCAAGAGCCGGAGGGTGCTGAAGCTTTCTTT
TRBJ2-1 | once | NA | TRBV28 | CASSLGQGPDEQFF | TGTGCCAGCAGTTTAGGCCAGGGGCCGGATGAGCAGTTCTTC
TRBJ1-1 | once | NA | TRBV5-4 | CASSLVGETEAFF | TGTGCCAGCAGCTTGGTCGGGGAAACTGAAGCTTTCTTT
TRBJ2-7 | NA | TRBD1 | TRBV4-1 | CASSQGTGSSYEQYF | TGCGCCAGCAGCCAGGGGACAGGGAGCTCCTACGAGCAGTACTTC
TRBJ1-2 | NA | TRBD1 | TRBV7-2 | CAIHRGPYGYTF | TGTGCCATCCACAGGGGGCCCTATGGCTACACCTTC
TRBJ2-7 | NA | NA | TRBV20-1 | CSALGGDEQYF | TGCAGTGCCCTAGGCGGAGACGAGCAGTACTTC
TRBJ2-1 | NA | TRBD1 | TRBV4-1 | CASSHALGQEQFF | TGCGCCAGCAGCCATGCCTTGGGACAGGAGCAGTTCTTC
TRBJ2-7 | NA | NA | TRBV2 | CASSEGGGTYEQYF | TGTGCCAGCAGTGAAGGGGGCGGAACCTACGAGCAGTACTTC
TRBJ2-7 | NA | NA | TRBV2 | CASSSGYSYEQYF | TGTGCCAGCAGTTCAGGGTACTCCTACGAGCAGTACTTC
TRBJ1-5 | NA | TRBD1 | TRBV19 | CASSTNRDRFGGNQPQHF | TGTGCCAGTAGTACAAACCGGGACAGGTTCGGAGGCAATCAGCCCCAGCATTTT
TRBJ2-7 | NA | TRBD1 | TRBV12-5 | CASGGTDEQYF | TGTGCTAGTGGGGGGACAGACGAGCAGTACTTC
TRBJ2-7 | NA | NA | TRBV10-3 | CAITQGYEQYF | TGTGCCATAACCCAGGGCTACGAGCAGTACTTC
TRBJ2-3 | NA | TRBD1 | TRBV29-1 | CSVGTGLDTQYF | TGCAGCGTTGGGACAGGGTTAGATACGCAGTATTTT
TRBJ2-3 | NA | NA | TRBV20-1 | CSARNSDTQYF | TGCAGTGCTAGGAACTCAGATACGCAGTATTTT
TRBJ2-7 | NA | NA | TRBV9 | CASSAGEGVAYEQYF | TGTGCCAGCAGCGCGGGTGAGGGAGTGGCCTACGAGCAGTACTTC